The 32 T cell receptor beta chains listed next were all sequenced from one sample in a study of beta chain features in type 1 diabetes. Sequencing targeted expressed TCRB transcripts, as all isolated RNA had been reverse transcribed. Produced via immunoSEQ multiplex PCR; TCRdb's table is partial and in-frame only. The table has 130,000 or so clones, roughly 10% seen once. Specimen: central memory CD4+ T cells from blood. The source is a woman between 40 and 50 years old in good health.

This clone occurred a few times. This chain connects TRBV18 to TRBJ1-1, with TRBD1 matching 9 bases. The J segment lost 3 bases and the V segment lost 4 bases, leaving 6 bases of the junction unmatched. The CDR3 sequence is 15 residues long. CDR1 KGHSH and CDR2 LQKENI come from the germline V gene. This CDR3 reads CASSLNRGLDTEAFF. The CDR3 DNA reads TGTGCCAGCTCACTAAACAGGGGGCTGGACACTGAAGCTTTCTTT. Looking up the rest from reference TRBV18 and TRBJ1-1 gives the full variable domain: NAGVMQNPRHLVRRRGQEARLRCSPMKGHSHVYWYRQLPEEGLKFMVYLQKENIIDESGMPKERFSAEFPKEGPSILRIQQVVRGDSAAYFCASSLNRGLDTEAFFGQGTRLTVV.

This clone was found a few times. The chain employs TRBV5-6 and TRBJ2-7, with 7 bases lining up with TRBD1. V lost 4 bases to trimming and J lost 2 bases; unmatched junction nucleotides: 3. In germline, CDR1 is SGHDT, CDR2 YYEEEE. The CDR3 is 13 amino acids. CDR3 DNA: TGTGCCAGCAGCAAGACAGGGACCTACGAGCAGTACTTC. Amino acid sequence: CASSKTGTYEQYF.

The sample holds a few counts of this clone. The chain couples TRBV7-6 to TRBJ1-6; D gene uncertain. Germline CDR1 and CDR2: SGHVS and FNYEAQ. The CDR3 totals 13 residues. The germline V and J ends were trimmed by 5 bases and 6 bases, with 8 bases remaining between them. DNA for the CDR3: TGTGCCAGCAGCCGCGGTTCTAATTCACCCCTCCACTTT. Amino acids: CASSRGSNSPLHF.

This clone was detected only a few times. The chain couples TRBV4-3 to TRBJ1-1, with D uncertain. V gave up 0 bases and J gave up 1 base, with 6 bases separating them. There are 14 residues in the CDR3. Germline CDR1 and CDR2: LGHNA and YSLEER. This CDR3 reads CASSQDERNTEAFF. The CDR3 coding sequence is TGCGCCAGCAGCCAAGATGAGCGGAACACTGAAGCTTTCTTT.

The chain has TRBV2 and TRBJ1-2; D unresolved. Per germline, CDR1 SNHLY and CDR2 FYNNEI. The CDR3 has 12 amino acids. V lost 2 bases, J lost 5 bases, and 6 bases lay in between. CDR3 region: CASSESPYGYTF. CDR3 DNA: TGTGCCAGCAGTGAATCCCCATATGGCTACACCTTC.

The chain recombines TRBV15 with TRBJ2-2; 9 positions agree with TRBD1. The length of the CDR3 is 15 residues. V lost 7 bases, J lost 4 bases, and 7 bases stayed unmatched. Germline CDR1 is LNHNV and CDR2 is YYDKDF (reference sequence). The CDR3 loop reads CATKVGTGLTGELFF. The CDR3 bases are TGTGCCACCAAGGTTGGGACAGGGCTCACCGGGGAGCTGTTTTTT. Filled out from reference TRBV15 and TRBJ2-2, the complete variable domain reads DAMVIQNPRYQVTQFGKPVTLSCSQTLNHNVMYWYQQKSSQAPKLLFHYYDKDFNNEADTPDNFQSRRPNTSFCFLDIRSPGLGDTAMYLCATKVGTGLTGELFFGEGSRLTVL.

A remark on this clone: Other DNA sequences from this sample encode an identical CDR3 as well. This rearrangement joins TRBV7-8 to TRBJ1-6; 8 positions agree with TRBD1. Germline assignment: CDR1 SGHVS and CDR2 FQNEAQ. The CDR3 loop spans 18 amino acids. With 1 base clipped from V and 0 bases from J, the junction kept 5 bases outside the gene matches. The CDR3 bases are TGTGCCAGCAGCTTAGTGGGACAGGAGAGCTCCTATAATTCACCCCTCCACTTT. It codes for CASSLVGQESSYNSPLHF. Drawing the rest from reference TRBV7-8 and TRBJ1-6, the complete variable domain is GAGVSQSPRYKVAKRGQDVALRCDPISGHVSLFWYQQALGQGPEFLTYFQNEAQLDKSGLPSDRFFAERPEGSVSTLKIQRTQQEDSAVYLCASSLVGQESSYNSPLHFGNGTRLTVT.

This clone has only a few counts. The chain has TRBV15 and TRBJ1-5; D not resolved. Trimming took 4 bases from V and 0 from J, leaving 4 bases between them. The CDR3 is 13 amino acids. Germline CDR1 and CDR2: LNHNV and YYDKDF (reference sequence). CDR3 sequence (DNA): TGTGCCACCAGCACGGGTAGCAATCAGCCCCAGCATTTT. Encoded protein: CATSTGSNQPQHF. The full variable domain, in which reference TRBV15 and TRBJ1-5 provide the parts outside the CDR3, is DAMVIQNPRYQVTQFGKPVTLSCSQTLNHNVMYWYQQKSSQAPKLLFHYYDKDFNNEADTPDNFQSRRPNTSFCFLDIRSPGLGDTAMYLCATSTGSNQPQHFGDGTRLSIL.

In its sample, this clone was seen a few times. The chain combines TRBV4-1 with TRBJ1-2; no definite D call. The CDR3 runs 16 residues. Germline values: CDR1 MGHRA, CDR2 YSYEKL. With 0 bases removed from V and 4 bases from J, the gap between germline ends came to 15 bases. This CDR3 reads CASSQDRGTIRYGYTF. The CDR3 region has the DNA TGCGCCAGCAGCCAAGATCGCGGCACCATTCGCTATGGCTACACCTTC.

The chain couples TRBV6-6 to TRBJ2-5, with 7 positions matching TRBD1. Germline V lookup: CDR1 MNHNY, CDR2 SVGAGI (reference sequence). This CDR3 contains 14 residues. The V segment lost 6 bases and the J segment 1 base; nucleotides outside the gene matches: 5. This CDR3 is CASRTDRVQETQYF. The CDR3 DNA reads as TGTGCCAGCAGGACTGACAGGGTCCAAGAGACCCAGTACTTC.

This clone was counted many times. The chain couples TRBV11-2 to TRBJ2-2; 10 bases line up with TRBD1. The CDR3 has 16 amino acids. After removal of 5 bases from V and 2 bases from J, the junction contained 5 bases not matched to a gene. Germline V gives CDR1 SGHAT, CDR2 FQNNGV. This CDR3 is CASSLGQGVNTGELFF. The CDR3, as DNA: TGTGCCAGCAGCCTTGGACAGGGGGTAAACACCGGGGAGCTGTTTTTT.

This clone was seen repeatedly, ten times or more. The rearrangement joins TRBV7-2 to TRBJ1-5, with TRBD1 matching over 7 bases. The ends lost 1 base at V and 6 bases at J; junction bases unmatched: 3. The CDR3 is 14 residues long. The germline V gene encodes CDR1 SGHTA and CDR2 FQGNSA. In DNA form, the CDR3 reads TGTGCCAGCAGCTTAGACAGGGGAACTCAGCCCCAGCATTTT. Protein sequence: CASSLDRGTQPQHF.

This clone turned up a few times. J is TRBJ2-7 and V is TRBV2; 8 bases agree with TRBD1. Germline V gives CDR1 SNHLY, CDR2 FYNNEI. V shed 4 bases, J shed 1 base, and the junction held 9 bases outside the gene matches. CDR3 length equals 16 residues. The CDR3 spells CASSGFRGQVSYEQYF. Written as DNA, the CDR3 is TGTGCCAGCAGTGGATTTCGGGGACAGGTGTCCTACGAGCAGTACTTC.

The V and J genes are TRBV19 and TRBJ1-4, with 9 positions matching TRBD1. With V trimmed by 8 bases and J by 4 bases, 5 bases remained unmatched. The CDR3 loop spans 14 amino acids. Germline V gene sequence: CDR1 LNHDA, CDR2 SQIVND (reference sequence). The DNA for the CDR3 is TGTGCCAGTGACAGGGGGGCCCTTAATGAAAAACTGTTTTTT. Translated, it gives CASDRGALNEKLFF.

The chain is built from TRBV29-1 and TRBJ2-5; TRBD1 matches at 10 bases. Germline-derived CDR1 and CDR2 are SQVTM and ANQGSEA. V shed 7 bases and J 2 bases; nucleotides not matched to a gene: 16. This CDR3 region has 17 residues. The CDR3 is CSASKGTGARPQETQYF. DNA for the CDR3: TGCAGCGCCTCAAAGGGGACAGGGGCAAGACCGCAAGAGACCCAGTACTTC.

The sample holds a few counts of this clone. This rearrangement joins TRBV19 to TRBJ2-1, with TRBD2 matching over 10 bases. CDR1 and CDR2 (germline): LNHDA, SQIVND (reference sequence). The ends lost 4 bases at V and 6 bases at J; junction bases unmatched: 9. The CDR3 contains 16 residues. CDR3 in amino acids: CASSKASGGAVNEQFF. The CDR3 DNA reads TGTGCCAGTAGTAAAGCCAGCGGGGGGGCGGTCAATGAGCAGTTCTTC.

This clone was seen more than once but under ten times. V gene TRBV6-5 combines with J gene TRBJ1-6, with D tentatively TRBD1 (6 bases). Germline-derived CDR1 and CDR2 are MNHEY and SVGAGI. The CDR3 loop spans 15 amino acids. V lost 6 bases, J lost 10 bases, and 19 bases lay in between. The CDR3 sequence: CASRSGGGAGSPLHF. Written as DNA, the CDR3 is TGTGCCAGCAGGTCCGGCGGGGGGGCCGGGTCACCCCTCCACTTT.

J is TRBJ2-5 and V is TRBV6-1; 9 bases line up with TRBD1. Germline V lookup: CDR1 MNHNS, CDR2 SASEGT. After removal of 5 bases from V and 6 bases from J, the junction contained 7 bases not matched to a gene. The CDR3 contains 14 residues. The CDR3 DNA is TGTGCCAGCAGTCCCGGGACAGGGCTAAAGACCCAGTACTTC. Translating gives CASSPGTGLKTQYF.

In this sample, this clone turned up a few times. The V gene is TRBV12-5, the J gene TRBJ1-1, with D maybe TRBD1 (5 bases). The V end was cut by 7 bases, the J end by 5 bases, with 14 bases between. From germline, CDR1 is LGHNT and CDR2 FRNRAP. This CDR3 contains 13 residues. The CDR3 sequence: CASAEVGQTEAFF. The CDR3 coding sequence is TGTGCTAGTGCCGAGGTGGGGCAAACTGAAGCTTTCTTT.

At least ten counts were recorded for this clone. Here the CDR3 reads CASRVTGVGMNTEAFF. The DNA of the CDR3 is TGCGCCAGCAGAGTAACAGGGGTGGGGATGAACACTGAAGCTTTCTTT. This sequence joins TRBV5-1 and TRBJ1-1; 7 positions agree with TRBD1. In germline, CDR1 is SGHRS, CDR2 YFSETQ. Losses at the gene ends were 5 bases for V and 0 bases for J; bases not matched to a gene: 10. The CDR3 has 16 amino acids.

There are many counts of this clone. The chain has TRBV28 and TRBJ2-2; D is unresolved. This CDR3 is built from 12 residues. The germline gives CDR1 MDHEN, CDR2 SYDVKM. V was clipped by 3 bases and J by 6 bases, with 5 bases between them. In DNA form, the CDR3 reads TGTGCCAGCAGTTTGTCGGCCGGGGAGCTGTTTTTT. Its protein product is CASSLSAGELFF.

With regard to this clone: This sample also contains other DNA sequences that code for the same CDR3. The V and J genes are TRBV5-1 and TRBJ1-5; perhaps TRBD1 as D (6 bases). The CDR3 length is 14 residues. With 4 bases removed from V and 5 bases from J, the gap between germline ends came to 13 bases. CDR1 and CDR2 (germline): SGHRS, YFSETQ. The CDR3 protein is CASSPRGGDQPQHF. The CDR3 DNA reads TGCGCCAGCAGCCCGAGGGGGGGGGATCAGCCCCAGCATTTT. Using reference TRBV5-1 and TRBJ1-5 for the parts outside the CDR3, the full variable domain is KAGVTQTPRYLIKTRGQQVTLSCSPISGHRSVSWYQQTPGQGLQFLFEYFSETQRNKGNFPGRFSGRQFSNSRSEMNVSTLELGDSALYLCASSPRGGDQPQHFGDGTRLSIL.

The chain couples TRBV5-1 to TRBJ2-2; 12 bases fit TRBD2. The V gene's germline CDR1 is SGHRS and CDR2 YFSETQ. This CDR3 region has 16 residues. Trimming at V came to 3 bases and at J to 6 bases, leaving 6 bases not matched to a gene. Here the CDR3 reads CASSSPGLAGSGELFF. For the CDR3, the DNA is TGCGCCAGCAGCTCTCCGGGACTAGCGGGTTCCGGGGAGCTGTTTTTT.

This clone was counted between two and nine times. This chain connects TRBV18 to TRBJ2-5; D is uncertain. This CDR3 spans 15 amino acids. Germline-derived CDR1 and CDR2 are KGHSH and LQKENI. V gave up 3 bases and J gave up 5 bases, with 16 bases separating them. For the CDR3, the DNA is TGTGCCAGCTCACCGGCAGATCTGGTTGGTGAGACCCAGTACTTC. It codes for CASSPADLVGETQYF.

V is TRBV7-9 and J is TRBJ1-6; TRBD1 matches at 11 bases. This CDR3 region has 15 residues. Losses at the gene ends were 5 bases for V and 10 bases for J; bases not matched to a gene: 7. Per germline, CDR1 SEHNR and CDR2 FQNEAQ (reference sequence). CDR3 protein: CASSQDRGQQSPLHF. CDR3 coding DNA: TGTGCCAGCAGCCAGGACAGGGGGCAGCAGTCACCCCTCCACTTT.

The chain recombines TRBV5-1 with TRBJ1-1; no reliable D call. V was trimmed by 2 bases and J by 0 bases, leaving 8 bases between them. Germline assignment: CDR1 SGHRS and CDR2 YFSETQ. The CDR3 contains 14 residues. Here the CDR3 DNA reads TGCGCCAGCAGCTTAAGGGAGATGAACACTGAAGCTTTCTTT. Translation: CASSLREMNTEAFF.

This clone has a handful of counts. V is TRBV6-1 and J is TRBJ2-3; perhaps TRBD2 as D (6 bases). The CDR3 is 13 residues long. V was pared by 7 bases and J by 3 bases, with 11 bases between. Germline V lookup: CDR1 MNHNS, CDR2 SASEGT. This CDR3 is CASTLSGTDTQYF. The CDR3 coding sequence is TGTGCCAGCACCCTAAGCGGGACAGATACGCAGTATTTT.

This clone was detected a few times. The chain is built from TRBV9 and TRBJ2-3, with D possibly TRBD2 on 7 matching bases. CDR3 length: 16 residues. CDR1 is SGDLS and CDR2 is YYNGEE in the germline V gene. The V end lost 0 bases, the J end lost 2 bases, and 13 bases lay between the germline ends. The CDR3 sequence: CASSVAAGANTDTQYF. In nucleotides, the CDR3 is TGTGCCAGCAGCGTAGCGGCGGGGGCTAACACAGATACGCAGTATTTT.

This rearrangement joins TRBV2 to TRBJ1-1; the D gene is possibly TRBD1 (5 bases). V lost 0 bases and J lost 5, with 10 bases in between. This CDR3 has 14 amino acids. The germline gives CDR1 SNHLY, CDR2 FYNNEI. The CDR3 is CASSEALRGTEAFF. The CDR3 bases are TGTGCCAGCAGTGAAGCGTTGCGGGGGACTGAAGCTTTCTTT.

This clone was detected only once. The gene calls are TRBV5-1 and TRBJ1-1, with 8 bases aligning to TRBD1. From germline, CDR1 is SGHRS and CDR2 YFSETQ. The trim removed 3 bases at V and 4 bases at J, leaving 8 bases unmatched. CDR3 length: 15 residues. CDR3 DNA sequence: TGCGCCAGCAGCTCCCAGGGGGCAGGTCTCACTGAAGCTTTCTTT. It is translated as CASSSQGAGLTEAFF.

This clone was seen only a few times. The chain combines TRBV7-6 with TRBJ2-1, with 7 bases aligning to TRBD1. The CDR3 runs 16 residues. V shed 1 base, J shed 7 bases, and the junction held 10 bases outside the gene matches. CDR1 SGHVS and CDR2 FNYEAQ come from the germline V gene. The CDR3 DNA sequence: TGTGCCAGCAGCTTAGGCGCGCGATCCAGGGGGAATGAGCAGTTCTTC. It codes for CASSLGARSRGNEQFF. The full variable domain, its missing parts supplied by reference TRBV7-6 and TRBJ2-1, is GAGVSQSPRYKVTKRGQDVALRCDPISGHVSLYWYRQALGQGPEFLTYFNYEAQQDKSGLPNDRFSAERPEGSISTLTIQRTEQRDSAMYRCASSLGARSRGNEQFFGPGTRLTVL.

V gene TRBV5-1 combines with J gene TRBJ2-3, with 12 positions matching TRBD2. Per germline, CDR1 SGHRS and CDR2 YFSETQ. Losses at the gene ends were 4 bases for V and 6 bases for J; bases not matched to a gene: 12. The CDR3 length is 17 residues. CDR3 protein: CASSSARTSGVGDTQYF. The CDR3 DNA is TGCGCCAGCAGCAGCGCTCGGACTAGCGGGGTAGGGGATACGCAGTATTTT.